One sample yielded the 32 T cell receptor beta chains listed below, sequenced in a study of cytomegalovirus exposure and HLA in healthy donors. The PCR made use of 60 Vbeta and 13 Jbeta primers. Some clones are missing from TCRdb's copy, which holds only in-frame ones; the method was immunoSEQ multiplex PCR. This table has about 140,000 clones, roughly 75% appearing once. Sequenced input: PBMCs. Receptors originate from a man between 40 and 49 years old in good health and CMV-seropositive.

The chain couples TRBV18 to TRBJ2-3; D call uncertain. The CDR3 totals 11 residues. Trimming cost V 6 bases and J 7 bases, with 8 bases left between them. Germline V gene lookup returns CDR1 KGHSH and CDR2 LQKENI. The CDR3 protein is CASSDSNTQYF. CDR3 nucleotides: TGTGCCAGCTCCGATAGTAATACGCAGTATTTT.

This sequence joins TRBV9 and TRBJ1-2; 7 nucleotides align to TRBD1. The V gene's germline CDR1 is SGDLS and CDR2 YYNGEE. V was pared by 4 bases and J by 2 bases, with 8 bases of the junction left unmatched. This CDR3 has 15 residues. This CDR3 is CASSTETGANYGYTF. The CDR3 coding sequence is TGTGCCAGCAGCACCGAAACAGGGGCCAACTATGGCTACACCTTC.

J is TRBJ2-5 and V is TRBV6-1, with 9 bases matching TRBD2. The CDR3 sequence is 14 residues long. Germline values: CDR1 MNHNS, CDR2 SASEGT. The ends lost 8 bases at V and 1 base at J; junction bases unmatched: 5. CDR3 region: CASHLAGLQETQYF. CDR3 coding DNA: TGTGCCAGCCATCTAGCGGGGCTCCAAGAGACCCAGTACTTC.

The chain recombines TRBV6-5 with TRBJ1-6; 8 bases match TRBD1. J lost 16 bases, V lost 0 bases, and 2 bases had no gene match. The CDR3 runs 12 residues. The germline gives CDR1 MNHEY, CDR2 SVGAGI. The CDR3 DNA follows: TGTGCCAGCAGTTACTCAGGGACAGGACTCCACTTT. Protein sequence: CASSYSGTGLHF.

The V gene is TRBV5-6, the J gene TRBJ2-3; D call uncertain. Deletions cut 2 bases from V and 3 bases from J, with 4 bases between. Germline V gene lookup returns CDR1 SGHDT and CDR2 YYEEEE. This CDR3 region has 12 residues. The CDR3 here is CASSFLTDTQYF. The CDR3 nucleotides are TGTGCCAGCAGCTTCCTGACAGATACGCAGTATTTT.

The CDR3 here is CASKQGGYNEQFF. CDR3 bases: TGTGCCTCAAAACAGGGGGGCTACAATGAGCAGTTCTTC. V and J are TRBV19 and TRBJ2-1; 8 bases fit TRBD1. The CDR3 length is 13 residues. Germline-derived CDR1 and CDR2 are LNHDA and SQIVND (reference sequence). Trimming removed 11 bases from V and 3 bases from J; junction bases left unmatched: 6.

This chain uses TRBV5-1 with TRBJ2-7; D is perhaps TRBD1 (6 bases). CDR1 and CDR2 from the germline V gene are SGHRS and YFSETQ. V lost 2 bases and J 6 bases, leaving 9 bases between the germline ends. The CDR3 extends over 12 amino acids. In DNA form, the CDR3 reads TGCGCCAGCAGCTTACAGGGTGGCGAGCAGTACTTC. Translating it yields CASSLQGGEQYF.

The J gene is TRBJ1-1, the V gene TRBV15; perhaps TRBD1 as D (6 bases). The CDR3 is made up of 13 amino acids. Trimming stripped 3 bases from V and 4 bases from J, with 9 bases between. The germline gives CDR1 LNHNV, CDR2 YYDKDF (reference sequence). CDR3 DNA: TGTGCCACCAGCAGCGAACAGGGCACTGAAGCTTTCTTT. Translation gives CATSSEQGTEAFF. Full variable domain (remainder filled in from reference TRBV15 and TRBJ1-1): DAMVIQNPRYQVTQFGKPVTLSCSQTLNHNVMYWYQQKSSQAPKLLFHYYDKDFNNEADTPDNFQSRRPNTSFCFLDIRSPGLGDTAMYLCATSSEQGTEAFFGQGTRLTVV.

This clone has a handful of counts. Written as DNA, the CDR3 is TGTGCCAGCAGTTACTCCAGACAGGGCCGCGAAAAACTGTTTTTT. Translation gives CASSYSRQGREKLFF. This rearrangement joins TRBV6-5 to TRBJ1-4, with 7 bases aligning to TRBD1. The V gene end was trimmed by 0 bases and the J gene end by 8 bases; junction bases not matched to a gene: 6. The V gene's germline CDR1 is MNHEY and CDR2 SVGAGI. The CDR3 spans 15 residues.

Written as DNA, the CDR3 is TGTGCCAGCAGTGCCGGGACAGCAGGTGAAAAACTGTTTTTT. Translating gives CASSAGTAGEKLFF. V is TRBV6-1 and J is TRBJ1-4; 7 bases map to TRBD1. From germline, CDR1 is MNHNS and CDR2 SASEGT. CDR3 length: 14 residues. V shed 4 bases and J 7 bases; nucleotides not matched to a gene: 6.

This chain joins TRBV19 and TRBJ2-3, with D perhaps TRBD1 (5 bases). The CDR3 spans 14 residues. Germline V lookup: CDR1 LNHDA, CDR2 SQIVND (reference sequence). The V end lost 3 bases, the J end lost 2 bases, and 9 bases lay between the germline ends. DNA of the CDR3: TGTGCCAGTAGTATGTGGGGCCTCACAGATACGCAGTATTTT. It codes for CASSMWGLTDTQYF.

The chain joins TRBV29-1 to TRBJ1-2; TRBD1 might be the D (5 bases). CDR1 is SQVTM, CDR2 ANQGSEA, per germline. The CDR3 contains 15 residues. V lost 4 bases and J 4 bases, leaving 19 bases between the germline ends. The CDR3 DNA follows: TGCAGCGTTGGGATATTGGGGGGGATGGGCTATGGCTACACCTTC. Encoded protein: CSVGILGGMGYGYTF.

The chain combines TRBV15 with TRBJ1-5; D is perhaps TRBD1 (6 bases). CDR3 length: 15 amino acids. Germline CDR1 and CDR2: LNHNV and YYDKDF (reference sequence). V was shortened by 4 bases and J by 5 bases, with 15 bases between the two germline ends. The CDR3 sequence: CATSKEGQRHQPQHF. The CDR3 region has the DNA TGTGCCACCAGCAAAGAAGGACAGAGGCATCAGCCCCAGCATTTT.

The chain recombines TRBV2 with TRBJ1-5, with D perhaps matching TRBD1 (6 bases). Germline CDR1 and CDR2: SNHLY and FYNNEI. V dropped 6 bases and J dropped 4 bases, with 16 bases sitting between them. The CDR3 has 15 residues. The CDR3 loop reads CASSLRDTDNQPQHF. The CDR3 DNA sequence: TGTGCCAGCAGCCTCCGGGACACGGATAATCAGCCCCAGCATTTT.

The chain recombines TRBV2 with TRBJ1-5; 9 nucleotides align to TRBD1. V shed 5 bases, J shed 7 bases, and the junction held 6 bases outside the gene matches. Per the germline V gene, CDR1 is SNHLY and CDR2 is FYNNEI. CDR3 size: 14 residues. The CDR3 spells CASSTGQGTQPQHF. The CDR3 nucleotides are TGTGCCAGCAGTACGGGACAGGGTACCCAGCCCCAGCATTTT.

V is TRBV9 and J is TRBJ1-4; 10 bases fit TRBD1. The CDR3 totals 16 residues. Germline V gene data show CDR1 as SGDLS and CDR2 as YYNGEE. The ends lost 3 bases at V and 7 bases at J; junction bases unmatched: 9. Here the CDR3 DNA reads TGTGCCAGCAGCGCCCGGGACAGGGGACCCCTTGAAAAACTGTTTTTT. This encodes CASSARDRGPLEKLFF.

The CDR3 nucleotides are TGTGCCAGTAATACCTGGGGAGGAGATACGCAGTATTTT. This encodes CASNTWGGDTQYF. The chain recombines TRBV2 with TRBJ2-3, with D perhaps TRBD2 (6 bases). Trimming cost V 9 bases and J 5 bases, with 15 bases left between them. The CDR3 length is 13 residues. Germline V gene data show CDR1 as SNHLY and CDR2 as FYNNEI.

This chain joins TRBV2 and TRBJ2-7, with TRBD2 identical over 9 bases. The junction had 6 bases not matched to a gene; V was cut back by 7 bases and J by 2 bases. The germline gives CDR1 SNHLY, CDR2 FYNNEI. The CDR3 covers 14 residues. The DNA for the CDR3 is TGTGCCAGCACGGATAGCGGGGGACCCTACGAGCAGTACTTC. Translation gives CASTDSGGPYEQYF.

The J gene is TRBJ2-1, the V gene TRBV5-1, with a tentative D call TRBD2 (5 bases). The CDR3 runs to 15 residues. Germline loops: CDR1 SGHRS, CDR2 YFSETQ. Trimming removed 0 bases from V and 0 bases from J, with 7 bases in between. CDR3 nucleotide sequence: TGCGCCAGCAGCTTGGGAGGGCTCTCCTACAATGAGCAGTTCTTC. It translates to CASSLGGLSYNEQFF. Using reference TRBV5-1 and TRBJ2-1 for the parts outside the CDR3, the full variable domain is KAGVTQTPRYLIKTRGQQVTLSCSPISGHRSVSWYQQTPGQGLQFLFEYFSETQRNKGNFPGRFSGRQFSNSRSEMNVSTLELGDSALYLCASSLGGLSYNEQFFGPGTRLTVL.

CDR3 bases: TGTGCCAGCAGCTTGGCGGGACTAGCGCAGAGCTCCTACAATGAGCAGTTCTTC. It codes for CASSLAGLAQSSYNEQFF. The chain has TRBV5-8 and TRBJ2-1, with 10 bases matching TRBD2. This CDR3 spans 18 amino acids. From germline, CDR1 is SGHTS and CDR2 YDEGEE. V shed 0 bases and J 0 bases; nucleotides not matched to a gene: 6.

The V call is TRBV28, the J call TRBJ2-6; TRBD1 matches at 8 bases. This CDR3 is 17 amino acids long. V lost 1 base to trimming and J lost 2 bases; unmatched junction nucleotides: 4. Germline CDR1 reads MDHEN; CDR2 reads SYDVKM. The DNA of the CDR3 is TGTGCCAGCAGTTTATTGGCAGGGGGCGCTGGGGCCAACGTCCTGACTTTC. This codes for CASSLLAGGAGANVLTF.

V usage is TRBV2 and J usage is TRBJ2-3; 13 bases match TRBD2. J was trimmed by 3 bases and V by 6 bases; bases with no gene match: 6. CDR1 and CDR2 from the germline V gene are SNHLY and FYNNEI. The CDR3 totals 16 residues. In nucleotides, the CDR3 is TGTGCCAGCAGGCCGACTAGCGGGGGGCCGACAGATACGCAGTATTTT. Encoded protein: CASRPTSGGPTDTQYF.

V gene TRBV18 combines with J gene TRBJ2-3, with TRBD1 as a possible D gene (6 bases). The CDR3 runs to 15 residues. V was cut by 2 bases and J by 4 bases, with 13 bases left in between. In germline, CDR1 is KGHSH, CDR2 LQKENI. The DNA for the CDR3 is TGTGCCAGCTCACCAGGGGGCGCGTCTTCAGATACGCAGTATTTT. This codes for CASSPGGASSDTQYF.

The chain has TRBV5-1 and TRBJ1-1; D possibly corresponds to TRBD1 (5 bases). Germline assignment: CDR1 SGHRS and CDR2 YFSETQ. Trimming took off 5 bases at V and 0 bases at J, with 14 bases between the two ends. This CDR3 comprises 15 residues. CDR3 region: CASRAGSYVNTEAFF. CDR3 bases: TGCGCCAGCAGGGCAGGGTCCTACGTGAACACTGAAGCTTTCTTT.

There are a few counts of this clone. Additional DNA sequences in this sample encode the identical CDR3. The chain recombines TRBV6-6 with TRBJ1-1; TRBD1 might be the D (5 bases). CDR1 is MNHNY, CDR2 SVGAGI, per germline (reference sequence). CDR3 length equals 15 residues. V shed 7 bases and J shed 5 bases, with 20 bases lying between them. The CDR3 bases are TGTGCCAGCACCCTTTCCGGACAAGACGTTACTGAAGCTTTCTTT. It translates to CASTLSGQDVTEAFF.

The rearrangement links TRBV7-9 to TRBJ2-3; TRBD1 agrees at 10 bases. Unmatched junction bases numbered 6, after V lost 5 bases and J lost 4 bases. Germline V gives CDR1 SEHNR, CDR2 FQNEAQ (reference sequence). The CDR3 runs 15 residues. The CDR3 region is CASSEGDRGADTQYF. The DNA for the CDR3 is TGTGCCAGCAGCGAGGGGGACAGGGGTGCAGATACGCAGTATTTT.

This clone showed up just a few times. The V and J genes are TRBV10-2 and TRBJ1-1; TRBD1 matches 8 bases. After removal of 6 bases from V and 12 bases from J, the junction contained 6 bases not matched to a gene. The CDR3 contains 11 residues. Germline V gene data show CDR1 as WSHSY and CDR2 as SAAADI. CDR3 sequence: CASSQTGVTFF. For the CDR3, the DNA is TGCGCCAGCAGCCAGACAGGGGTGACTTTCTTT.

The chain carries TRBV19 and TRBJ1-1; D possibly corresponds to TRBD1 (5 bases). Trimming left V 5 bases short and J 1 base short, with 11 bases between. The length of the CDR3 is 14 residues. Per germline, CDR1 LNHDA and CDR2 SQIVND (reference sequence). The CDR3 DNA sequence: TGTGCCAGTAGTCCTGATACAGGGAACACTGAAGCTTTCTTT. Translating it yields CASSPDTGNTEAFF.

The CDR3 reads CASTPGTSVLSEQFF. In DNA form, the CDR3 reads TGTGCCAGCACACCCGGGACTAGCGTTTTAAGTGAGCAGTTCTTC. The chain links TRBV6-5 to TRBJ2-1, with TRBD2 matching 10 bases. The CDR3 extends over 15 amino acids. The germline gives CDR1 MNHEY, CDR2 SVGAGI. The V gene end was trimmed by 7 bases and the J gene end by 9 bases; junction bases not matched to a gene: 12.

With regard to this clone: Additional DNA sequences in this sample encode the identical CDR3. The rearrangement joins TRBV15 to TRBJ1-1, with a tentative D call TRBD1 (6 bases). Germline CDR1 LNHNV, CDR2 YYDKDF (reference sequence). V lost 0 bases, J lost 11 bases, and 22 bases lay in between. The CDR3 loop spans 16 amino acids. The chain's CDR3 is CATSRDNRVSRLEAFF. CDR3 DNA sequence: TGTGCCACCAGCAGAGATAACAGGGTGAGCAGACTTGAGGCTTTCTTT.

Worth noting for this clone: Other DNA sequences in the sample encode the same CDR3. The rearrangement links TRBV6-5 to TRBJ2-7, with 8 positions matching TRBD1. From germline, CDR1 is MNHEY and CDR2 SVGAGI. The J segment lost 2 bases and the V segment lost 2 bases, leaving 2 bases of the junction unmatched. This CDR3 comprises 14 residues. CDR3 bases: TGTGCCAGCAGTTACGGACAGGGAGCCTACGAGCAGTACTTC. The encoded protein is CASSYGQGAYEQYF.

This clone was counted once. The rearrangement uses TRBV9 and TRBJ1-1; D perhaps matches TRBD1 (6 bases). Trimming shortened V by 0 bases and J by 1 base, and 7 bases separated the two germline ends. CDR3 length: 14 amino acids. Germline V gene data show CDR1 as SGDLS and CDR2 as YYNGEE. CDR3 bases: TGTGCCAGCAGCGTAGTGACAGGGAACACTGAAGCTTTCTTT. This codes for CASSVVTGNTEAFF. Variable domain in full (rest from reference TRBV9 and TRBJ1-1): DSGVTQTPKHLITATGQRVTLRCSPRSGDLSVYWYQQSLDQGLQFLIQYYNGEERAKGNILERFSAQQFPDLHSELNLSSLELGDSALYFCASSVVTGNTEAFFGQGTRLTVV.